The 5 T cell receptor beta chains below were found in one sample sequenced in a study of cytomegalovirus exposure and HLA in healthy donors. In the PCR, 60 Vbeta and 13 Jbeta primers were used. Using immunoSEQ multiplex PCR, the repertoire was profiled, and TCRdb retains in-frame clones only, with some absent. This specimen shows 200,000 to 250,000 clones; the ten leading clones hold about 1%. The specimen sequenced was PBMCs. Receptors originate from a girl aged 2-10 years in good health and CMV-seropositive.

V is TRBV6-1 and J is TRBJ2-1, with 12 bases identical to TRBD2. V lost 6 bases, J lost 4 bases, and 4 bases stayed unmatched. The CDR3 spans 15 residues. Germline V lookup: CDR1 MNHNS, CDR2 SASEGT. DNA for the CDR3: TGTGCCAGCAGGACCGGGACTAGCGGGTACAATGAGCAGTTCTTC. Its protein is CASRTGTSGYNEQFF.

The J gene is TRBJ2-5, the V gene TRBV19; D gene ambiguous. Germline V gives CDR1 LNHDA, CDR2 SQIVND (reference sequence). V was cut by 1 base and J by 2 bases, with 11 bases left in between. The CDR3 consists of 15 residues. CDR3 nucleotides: TGTGCCAGTAGTATAGCGGCCAGCGCTCAAGAGACCCAGTACTTC. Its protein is CASSIAASAQETQYF.

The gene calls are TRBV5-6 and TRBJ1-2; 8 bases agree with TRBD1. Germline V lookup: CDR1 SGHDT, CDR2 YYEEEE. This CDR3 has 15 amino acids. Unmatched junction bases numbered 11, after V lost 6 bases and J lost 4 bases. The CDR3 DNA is TGTGCCAGCACCACCCGACAGGGGTTCATCTATGGCTACACCTTC. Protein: CASTTRQGFIYGYTF.

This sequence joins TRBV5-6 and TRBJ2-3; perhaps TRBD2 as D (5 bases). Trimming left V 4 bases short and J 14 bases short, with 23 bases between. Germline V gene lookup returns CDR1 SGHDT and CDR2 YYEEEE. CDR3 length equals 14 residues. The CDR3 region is CASSGKDYPTPRYF. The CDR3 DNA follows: TGTGCCAGCAGCGGGAAAGACTACCCAACCCCACGGTATTTT.

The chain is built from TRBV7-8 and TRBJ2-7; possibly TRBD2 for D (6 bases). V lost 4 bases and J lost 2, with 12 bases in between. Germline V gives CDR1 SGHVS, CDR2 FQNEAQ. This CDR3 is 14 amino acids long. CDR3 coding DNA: TGTGCCAGCAGCTACGAGGCGGGAACCTACGAGCAGTACTTC. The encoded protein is CASSYEAGTYEQYF.